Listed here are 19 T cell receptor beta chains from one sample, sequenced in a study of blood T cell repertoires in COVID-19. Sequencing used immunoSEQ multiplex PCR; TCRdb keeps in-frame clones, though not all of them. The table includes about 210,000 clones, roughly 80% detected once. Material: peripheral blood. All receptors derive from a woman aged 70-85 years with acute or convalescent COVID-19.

The CDR3 nucleotides read TGCGCCAGCAATCTCCCGGGACTAGCGGGGGCCAAAGAAGCCAAAAACATTCAGTACTTC. Translation: CASNLPGLAGAKEAKNIQYF. The chain couples TRBV10-2 to TRBJ2-4; 14 nucleotides match TRBD2. The trim removed 7 bases at V and 0 bases at J, leaving 14 bases unmatched. This CDR3 has 20 residues. Looked up from germline, CDR1 is WSHSY and CDR2 is SAAADI.

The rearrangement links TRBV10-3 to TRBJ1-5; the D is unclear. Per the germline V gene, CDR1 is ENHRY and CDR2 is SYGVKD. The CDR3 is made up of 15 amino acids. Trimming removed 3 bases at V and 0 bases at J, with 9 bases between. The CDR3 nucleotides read TGTGCCATCAGTGATCCAGGCTATAGCAATCAGCCCCAGCATTTT. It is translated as CAISDPGYSNQPQHF.

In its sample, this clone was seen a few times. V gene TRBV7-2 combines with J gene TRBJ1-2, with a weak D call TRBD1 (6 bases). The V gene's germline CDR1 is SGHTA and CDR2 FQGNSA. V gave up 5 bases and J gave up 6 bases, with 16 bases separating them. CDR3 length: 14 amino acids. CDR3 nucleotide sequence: TGTGCCAGCAGCCCCTACAGGGTGGCGGATGGCTACACCTTC. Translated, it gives CASSPYRVADGYTF.

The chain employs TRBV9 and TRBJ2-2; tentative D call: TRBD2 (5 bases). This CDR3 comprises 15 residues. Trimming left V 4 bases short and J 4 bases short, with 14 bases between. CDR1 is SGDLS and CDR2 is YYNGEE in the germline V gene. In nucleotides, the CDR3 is TGTGCCAGCAGCTCCCGGGCCACTAGCACCGGGGAGCTGTTTTTT. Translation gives CASSSRATSTGELFF.

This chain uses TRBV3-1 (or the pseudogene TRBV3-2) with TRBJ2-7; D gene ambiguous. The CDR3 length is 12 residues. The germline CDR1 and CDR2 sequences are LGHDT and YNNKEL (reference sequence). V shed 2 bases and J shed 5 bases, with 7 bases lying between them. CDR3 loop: CASSQNYNEQYF. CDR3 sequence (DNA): TGTGCCAGCAGCCAAAATTATAACGAGCAGTACTTC.

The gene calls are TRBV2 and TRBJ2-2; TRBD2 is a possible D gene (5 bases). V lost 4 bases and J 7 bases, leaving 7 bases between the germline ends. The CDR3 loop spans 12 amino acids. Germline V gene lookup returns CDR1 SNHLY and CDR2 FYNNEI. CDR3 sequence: CASSGLSGELFF. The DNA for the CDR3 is TGTGCCAGCAGTGGACTAAGCGGGGAGCTGTTTTTT.

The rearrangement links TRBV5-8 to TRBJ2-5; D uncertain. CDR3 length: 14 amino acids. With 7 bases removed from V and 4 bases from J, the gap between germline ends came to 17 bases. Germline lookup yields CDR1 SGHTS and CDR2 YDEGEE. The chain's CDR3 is CASARGSVRETQYF. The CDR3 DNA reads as TGTGCCAGCGCGCGAGGATCCGTCCGAGAGACCCAGTACTTC.

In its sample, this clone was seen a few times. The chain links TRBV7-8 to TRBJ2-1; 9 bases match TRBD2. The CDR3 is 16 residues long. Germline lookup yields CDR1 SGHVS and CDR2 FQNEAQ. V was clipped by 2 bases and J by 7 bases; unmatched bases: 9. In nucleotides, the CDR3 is TGTGCCAGCAGCTTAAGACTAGCGGTAACAGGGAATGAGCAGTTCTTC. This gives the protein CASSLRLAVTGNEQFF. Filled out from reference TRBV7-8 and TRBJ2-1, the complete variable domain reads GAGVSQSPRYKVAKRGQDVALRCDPISGHVSLFWYQQALGQGPEFLTYFQNEAQLDKSGLPSDRFFAERPEGSVSTLKIQRTQQEDSAVYLCASSLRLAVTGNEQFFGPGTRLTVL.

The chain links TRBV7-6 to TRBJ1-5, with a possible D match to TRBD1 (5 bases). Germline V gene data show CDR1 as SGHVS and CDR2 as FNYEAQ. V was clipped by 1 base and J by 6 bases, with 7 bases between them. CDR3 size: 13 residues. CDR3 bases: TGTGCCAGCAGCTTAGACGGGGGTCAGCCCCAGCATTTT. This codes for CASSLDGGQPQHF.

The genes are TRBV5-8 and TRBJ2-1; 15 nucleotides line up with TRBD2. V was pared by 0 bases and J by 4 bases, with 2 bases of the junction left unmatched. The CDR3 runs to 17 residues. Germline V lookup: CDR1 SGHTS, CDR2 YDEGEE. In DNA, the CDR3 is TGTGCCAGCAGCTTGGGGACTAGCGGGGGGGCATACAATGAGCAGTTCTTC. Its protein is CASSLGTSGGAYNEQFF.

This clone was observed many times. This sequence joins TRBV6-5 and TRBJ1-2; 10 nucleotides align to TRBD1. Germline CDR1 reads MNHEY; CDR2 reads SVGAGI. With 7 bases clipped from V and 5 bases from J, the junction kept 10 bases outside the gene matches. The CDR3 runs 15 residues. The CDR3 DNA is TGTGCCAGCATTCAGACCGGGACAGGGGATTATGGCTACACCTTC. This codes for CASIQTGTGDYGYTF.

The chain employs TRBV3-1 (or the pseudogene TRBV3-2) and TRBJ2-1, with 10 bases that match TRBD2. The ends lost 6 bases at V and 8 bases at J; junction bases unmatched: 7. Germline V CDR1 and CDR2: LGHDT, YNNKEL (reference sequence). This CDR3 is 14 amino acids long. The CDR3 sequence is CASSPRLAGDEQFF. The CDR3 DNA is TGTGCCAGCAGTCCTCGGCTAGCGGGGGATGAGCAGTTCTTC.

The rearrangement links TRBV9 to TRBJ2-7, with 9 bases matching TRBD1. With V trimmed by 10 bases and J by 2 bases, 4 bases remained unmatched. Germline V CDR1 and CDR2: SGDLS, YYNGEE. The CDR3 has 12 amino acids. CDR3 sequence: CALNRGPYEQYV. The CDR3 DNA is TGTGCCCTTAACAGGGGGCCCTACGAGCAGTACGTC.

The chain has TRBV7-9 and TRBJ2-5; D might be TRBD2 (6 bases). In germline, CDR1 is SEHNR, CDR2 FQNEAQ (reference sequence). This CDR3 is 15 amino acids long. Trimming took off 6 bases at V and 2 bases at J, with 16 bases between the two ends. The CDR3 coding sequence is TGTGCCAGCAGGTTAATGGGACTGGATCAAGAGACCCAGTACTTC. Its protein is CASRLMGLDQETQYF.

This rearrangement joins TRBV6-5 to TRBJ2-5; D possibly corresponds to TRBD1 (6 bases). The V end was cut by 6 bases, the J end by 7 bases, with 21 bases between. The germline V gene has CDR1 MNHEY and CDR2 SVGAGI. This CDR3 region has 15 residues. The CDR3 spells CASRRTDMSYGTQYF. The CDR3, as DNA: TGTGCCAGCAGGCGGACAGATATGTCTTACGGGACCCAGTACTTC.

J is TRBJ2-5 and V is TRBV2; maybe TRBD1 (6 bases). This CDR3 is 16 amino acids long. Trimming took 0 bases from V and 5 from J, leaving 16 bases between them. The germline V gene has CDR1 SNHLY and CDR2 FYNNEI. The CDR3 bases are TGTGCCAGCAGTGAAGCGGGGGCAGGTTTGGGTGAGACCCAGTACTTC. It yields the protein CASSEAGAGLGETQYF.

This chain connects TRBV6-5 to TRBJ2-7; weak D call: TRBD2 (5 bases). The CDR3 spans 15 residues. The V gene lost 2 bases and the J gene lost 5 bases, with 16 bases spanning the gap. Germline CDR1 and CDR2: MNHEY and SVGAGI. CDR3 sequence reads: CASSYRSGSGNEQYV. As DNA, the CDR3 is TGTGCCAGCAGTTACCGGTCAGGTTCGGGAAACGAGCAGTACGTC.

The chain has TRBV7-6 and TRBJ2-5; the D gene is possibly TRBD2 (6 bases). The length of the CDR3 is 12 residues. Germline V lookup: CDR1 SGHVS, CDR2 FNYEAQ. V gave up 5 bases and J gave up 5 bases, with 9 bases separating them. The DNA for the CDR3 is TGTGCCAGCAGCGGAGGGAGCGAGACCCAGTACTTC. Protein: CASSGGSETQYF.

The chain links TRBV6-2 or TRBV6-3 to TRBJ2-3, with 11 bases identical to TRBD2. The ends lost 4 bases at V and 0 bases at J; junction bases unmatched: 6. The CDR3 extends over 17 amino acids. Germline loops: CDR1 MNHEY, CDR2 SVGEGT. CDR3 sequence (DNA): TGTGCCAGCAGTTTTACGACTAGCGGGGCTAGCACAGATACGCAGTATTTT. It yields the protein CASSFTTSGASTDTQYF.